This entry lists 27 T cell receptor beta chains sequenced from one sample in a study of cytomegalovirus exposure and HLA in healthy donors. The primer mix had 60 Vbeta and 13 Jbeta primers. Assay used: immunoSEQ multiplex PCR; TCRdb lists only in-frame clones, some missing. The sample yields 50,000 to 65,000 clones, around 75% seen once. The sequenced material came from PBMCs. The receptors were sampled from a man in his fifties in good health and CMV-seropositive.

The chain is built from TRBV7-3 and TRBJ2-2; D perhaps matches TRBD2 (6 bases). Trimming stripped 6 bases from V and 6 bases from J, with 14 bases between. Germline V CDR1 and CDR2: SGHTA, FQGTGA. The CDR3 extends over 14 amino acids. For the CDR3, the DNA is TGTGCCAGCAGTTTCGGCGGGACGGCCGGGGAGCTGTTTTTT. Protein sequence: CASSFGGTAGELFF.

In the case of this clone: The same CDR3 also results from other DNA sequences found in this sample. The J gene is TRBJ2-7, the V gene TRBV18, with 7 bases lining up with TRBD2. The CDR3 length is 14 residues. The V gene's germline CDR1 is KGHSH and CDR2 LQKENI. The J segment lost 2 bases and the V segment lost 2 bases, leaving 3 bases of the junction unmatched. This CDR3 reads CASSPGGGAYEQYF. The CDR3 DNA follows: TGTGCCAGCTCACCAGGCGGGGGAGCCTACGAGCAGTACTTC.

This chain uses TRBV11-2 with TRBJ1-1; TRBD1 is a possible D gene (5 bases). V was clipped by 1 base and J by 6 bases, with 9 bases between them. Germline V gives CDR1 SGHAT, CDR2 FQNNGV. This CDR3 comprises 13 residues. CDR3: CASSLGGGAEAFF. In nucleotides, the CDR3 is TGTGCCAGCAGCTTAGGCGGAGGGGCTGAAGCTTTCTTT.

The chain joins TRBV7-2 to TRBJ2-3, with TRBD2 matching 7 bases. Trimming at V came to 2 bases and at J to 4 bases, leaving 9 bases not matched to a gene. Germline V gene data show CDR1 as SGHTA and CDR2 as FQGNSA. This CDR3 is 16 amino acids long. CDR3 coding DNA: TGTGCCAGCAGCTTAAAGGGACTACGGGGCGCAGATACGCAGTATTTT. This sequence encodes CASSLKGLRGADTQYF.

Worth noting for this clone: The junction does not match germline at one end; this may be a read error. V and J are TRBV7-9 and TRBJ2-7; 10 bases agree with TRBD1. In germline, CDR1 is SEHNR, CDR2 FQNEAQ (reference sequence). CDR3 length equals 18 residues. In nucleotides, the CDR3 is TGTTCCAGCAGCTTGGGGGATAGGGGACAGGGGAGCGCCTACGAGCAGTACTTC. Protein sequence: CSSSLGDRGQGSAYEQYF. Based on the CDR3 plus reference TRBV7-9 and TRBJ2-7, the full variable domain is DTGVSQNPRHKITKRGQNVTFRCDPISEHNRLYWYRQTLGQGPEFLTYFQNEAQLEKSRLLSDRFSAERPKGSFSTLEIQRTEQGDSAMYLCSSSLGDRGQGSAYEQYFGPGTRLTVT.

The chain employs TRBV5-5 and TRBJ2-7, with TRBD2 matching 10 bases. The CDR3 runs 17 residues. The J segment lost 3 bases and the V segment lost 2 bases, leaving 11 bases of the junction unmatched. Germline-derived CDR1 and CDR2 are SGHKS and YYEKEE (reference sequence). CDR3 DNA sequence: TGTGCCAGCAGCTTCGTTATAGCGGGAGGTGACATCTACGAGCAGTACTTC. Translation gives CASSFVIAGGDIYEQYF. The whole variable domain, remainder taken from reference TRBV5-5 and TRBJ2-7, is DAGVTQSPTHLIKTRGQQVTLRCSPISGHKSVSWYQQVLGQGPQFIFQYYEKEERGRGNFPDRFSARQFPNYSSELNVNALLLGDSALYLCASSFVIAGGDIYEQYFGPGTRLTVT.

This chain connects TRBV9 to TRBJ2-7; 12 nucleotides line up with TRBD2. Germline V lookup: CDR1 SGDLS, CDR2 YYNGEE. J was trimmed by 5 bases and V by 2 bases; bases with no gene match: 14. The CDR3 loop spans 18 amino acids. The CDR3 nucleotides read TGTGCCAGCAGCGTTGGAAGGACTAGCGGGGCCTTTAGCGACGAGCAGTACTTC. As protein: CASSVGRTSGAFSDEQYF.

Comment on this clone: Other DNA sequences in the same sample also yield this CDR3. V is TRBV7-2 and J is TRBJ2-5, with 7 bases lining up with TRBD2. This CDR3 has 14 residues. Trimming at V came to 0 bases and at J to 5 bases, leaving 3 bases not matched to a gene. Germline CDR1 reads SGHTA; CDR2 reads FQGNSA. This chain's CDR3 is CASSLAGGRETQYF. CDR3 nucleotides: TGTGCCAGCAGCTTAGCGGGGGGGAGGGAGACCCAGTACTTC.

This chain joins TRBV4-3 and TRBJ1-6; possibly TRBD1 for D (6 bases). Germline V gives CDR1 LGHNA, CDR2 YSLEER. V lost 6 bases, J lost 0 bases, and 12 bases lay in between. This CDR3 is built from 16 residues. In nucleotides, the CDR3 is TGCGCCAGCAGTCAGGGACACAGCTCCTATAATTCACCCCTCCACTTT. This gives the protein CASSQGHSSYNSPLHF.

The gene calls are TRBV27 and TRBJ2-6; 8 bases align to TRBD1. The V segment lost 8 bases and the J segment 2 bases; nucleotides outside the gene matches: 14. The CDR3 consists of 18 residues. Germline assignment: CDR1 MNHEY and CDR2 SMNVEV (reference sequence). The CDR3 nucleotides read TGTGCCAGCTCGATCGCCCGAGACAGGGGACCTGGGGCCAACGTCCTGACTTTC. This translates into CASSIARDRGPGANVLTF. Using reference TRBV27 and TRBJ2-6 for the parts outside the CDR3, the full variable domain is EAQVTQNPRYLITVTGKKLTVTCSQNMNHEYMSWYRQDPGLGLRQIYYSMNVEVTDKGDVPEGYKVSRKEKRNFPLILESPSPNQTSLYFCASSIARDRGPGANVLTFGAGSRLTVL.

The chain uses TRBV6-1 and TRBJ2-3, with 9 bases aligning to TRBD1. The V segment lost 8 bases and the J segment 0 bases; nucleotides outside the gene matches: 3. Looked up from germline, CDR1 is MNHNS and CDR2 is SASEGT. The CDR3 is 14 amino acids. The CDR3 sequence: CASQQGASTDTQYF. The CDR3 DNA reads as TGTGCCAGCCAACAGGGGGCTAGCACAGATACGCAGTATTTT.

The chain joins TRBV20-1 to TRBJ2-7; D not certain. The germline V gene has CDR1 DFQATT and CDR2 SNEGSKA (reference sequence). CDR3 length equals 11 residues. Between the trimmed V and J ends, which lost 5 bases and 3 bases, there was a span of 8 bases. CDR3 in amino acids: CSAEVDYEQYF. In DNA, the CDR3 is TGCAGTGCTGAGGTGGACTACGAGCAGTACTTC.

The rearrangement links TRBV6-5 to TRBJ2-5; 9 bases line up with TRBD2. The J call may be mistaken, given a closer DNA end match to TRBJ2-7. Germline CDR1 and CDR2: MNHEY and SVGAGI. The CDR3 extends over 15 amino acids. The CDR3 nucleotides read TGTGCCAGCAGTTACTCCGCGGCGGGAGGGGACGAGCAGTACTTC. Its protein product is CASSYSAAGGDEQYF.

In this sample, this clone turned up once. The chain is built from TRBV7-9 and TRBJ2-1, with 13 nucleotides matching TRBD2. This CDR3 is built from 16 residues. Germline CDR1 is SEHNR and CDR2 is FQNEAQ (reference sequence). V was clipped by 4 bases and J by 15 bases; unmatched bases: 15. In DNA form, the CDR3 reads TGTGCCAGCAGCTCCCCTCCGGGACTAGCGGGATCATCCTGGTTCTTC. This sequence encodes CASSSPPGLAGSSWFF.

CDR3 sequence reads: CASSQGEPGDTQYF. In DNA, the CDR3 is TGCGCCAGCAGCCAAGGAGAGCCTGGGGATACGCAGTATTTT. The chain links TRBV5-1 to TRBJ2-3, with no clear D. Germline-derived CDR1 and CDR2 are SGHRS and YFSETQ. The V end lost 4 bases, the J end lost 6 bases, and 15 bases lay between the germline ends. This CDR3 has 14 residues. The full variable domain, with the rest looked up from reference TRBV5-1 and TRBJ2-3, is KAGVTQTPRYLIKTRGQQVTLSCSPISGHRSVSWYQQTPGQGLQFLFEYFSETQRNKGNFPGRFSGRQFSNSRSEMNVSTLELGDSALYLCASSQGEPGDTQYFGPGTRLTVL.

DNA for the CDR3: TGTGCCAGCAGCCCTCGGGGACAGGCGACTGGCTACACCTTC. Translating gives CASSPRGQATGYTF. The chain is built from TRBV14 and TRBJ1-2; 8 nucleotides match TRBD1. CDR3 length: 14 residues. The V gene's germline CDR1 is SGHDN and CDR2 FVKESK. With V trimmed by 4 bases and J by 7 bases, 8 bases remained unmatched.

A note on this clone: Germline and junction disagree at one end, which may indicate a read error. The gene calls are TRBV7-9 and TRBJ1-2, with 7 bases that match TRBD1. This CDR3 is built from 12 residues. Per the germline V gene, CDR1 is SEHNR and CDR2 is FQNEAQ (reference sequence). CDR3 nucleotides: TGTTCCAGCAGCGCACAGGGGTATGGCTACACCTTC. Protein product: CSSSAQGYGYTF.

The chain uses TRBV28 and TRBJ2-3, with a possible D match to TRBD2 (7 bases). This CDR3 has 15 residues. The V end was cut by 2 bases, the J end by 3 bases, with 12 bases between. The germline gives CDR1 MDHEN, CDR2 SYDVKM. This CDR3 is CASSLRGARTDTQYF. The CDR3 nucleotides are TGTGCCAGCAGTTTACGGGGGGCCAGGACAGATACGCAGTATTTT. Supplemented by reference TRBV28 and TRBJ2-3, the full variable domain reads DVKVTQSSRYLVKRTGEKVFLECVQDMDHENMFWYRQDPGLGLRLIYFSYDVKMKEKGDIPEGYSVSREKKERFSLILESASTNQTSMYLCASSLRGARTDTQYFGPGTRLTVL.

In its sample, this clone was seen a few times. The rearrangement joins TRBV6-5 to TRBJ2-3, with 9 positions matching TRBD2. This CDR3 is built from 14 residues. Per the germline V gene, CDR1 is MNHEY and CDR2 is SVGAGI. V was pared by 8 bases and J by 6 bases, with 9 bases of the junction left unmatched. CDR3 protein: CASPRSRGGDTQYF. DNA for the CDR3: TGTGCCAGCCCCCGGTCGCGGGGGGGGGATACGCAGTATTTT.

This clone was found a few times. The CDR3 here is CASSGGTHNEKLFF. As DNA, the CDR3 is TGCGCCAGCAGTGGGGGGACTCATAATGAAAAACTGTTTTTT. V usage is TRBV5-1 and J usage is TRBJ1-4, with D possibly TRBD1 on 5 matching bases. There are 14 residues in the CDR3. CDR1 and CDR2 from the germline V gene are SGHRS and YFSETQ. V lost 5 bases, J lost 4 bases, and 12 bases lay in between.

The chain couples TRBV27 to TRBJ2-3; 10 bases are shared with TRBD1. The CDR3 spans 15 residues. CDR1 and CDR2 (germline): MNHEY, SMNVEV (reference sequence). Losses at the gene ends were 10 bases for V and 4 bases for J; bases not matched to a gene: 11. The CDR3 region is CATIPGQGKADTQYF. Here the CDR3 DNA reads TGTGCCACTATTCCGGGACAGGGGAAGGCAGATACGCAGTATTTT.

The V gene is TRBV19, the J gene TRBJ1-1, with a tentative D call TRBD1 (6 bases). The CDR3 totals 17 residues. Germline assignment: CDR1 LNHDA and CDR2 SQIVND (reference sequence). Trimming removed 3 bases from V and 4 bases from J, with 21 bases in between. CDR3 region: CASSMLQVTGFGTEAFF. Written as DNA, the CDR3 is TGTGCCAGTAGTATGCTACAGGTGACAGGTTTCGGCACTGAAGCTTTCTTT. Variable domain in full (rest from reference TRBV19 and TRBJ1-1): DGGITQSPKYLFRKEGQNVTLSCEQNLNHDAMYWYRQDPGQGLRLIYYSQIVNDFQKGDIAEGYSVSREKKESFPLTVTSAQKNPTAFYLCASSMLQVTGFGTEAFFGQGTRLTVV.

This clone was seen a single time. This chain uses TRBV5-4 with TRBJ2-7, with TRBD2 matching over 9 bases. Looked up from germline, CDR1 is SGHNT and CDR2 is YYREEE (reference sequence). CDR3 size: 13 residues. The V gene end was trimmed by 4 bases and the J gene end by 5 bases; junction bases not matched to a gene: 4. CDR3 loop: CASSPSGVDEQYF. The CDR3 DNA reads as TGTGCCAGCAGCCCTAGCGGGGTCGACGAGCAGTACTTC. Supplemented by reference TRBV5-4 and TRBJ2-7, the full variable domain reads ETGVTQSPTHLIKTRGQQVTLRCSSQSGHNTVSWYQQALGQGPQFIFQYYREEENGRGNFPPRFSGLQFPNYSSELNVNALELDDSALYLCASSPSGVDEQYFGPGTRLTVT.

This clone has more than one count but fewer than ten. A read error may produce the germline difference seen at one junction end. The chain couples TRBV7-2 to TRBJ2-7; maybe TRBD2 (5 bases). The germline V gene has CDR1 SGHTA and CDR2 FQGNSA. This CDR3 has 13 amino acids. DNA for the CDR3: TGTGACAGCAGACCACCCCCACGCGGGGAGCAGTACTTC. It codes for CDSRPPPRGEQYF.

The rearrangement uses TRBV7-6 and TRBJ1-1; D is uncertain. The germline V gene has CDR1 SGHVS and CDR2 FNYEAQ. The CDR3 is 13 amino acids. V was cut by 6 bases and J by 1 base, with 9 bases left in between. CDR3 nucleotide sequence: TGTGCCAGCAGTCTTGACAAGAACACTGAAGCTTTCTTT. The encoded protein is CASSLDKNTEAFF.

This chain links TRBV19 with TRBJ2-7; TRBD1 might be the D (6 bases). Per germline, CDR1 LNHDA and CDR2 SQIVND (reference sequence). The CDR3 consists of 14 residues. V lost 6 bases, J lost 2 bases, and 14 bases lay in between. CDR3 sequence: CASRPGHGPYEQYF. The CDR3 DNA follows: TGTGCCAGTAGGCCGGGACACGGCCCCTACGAGCAGTACTTC.

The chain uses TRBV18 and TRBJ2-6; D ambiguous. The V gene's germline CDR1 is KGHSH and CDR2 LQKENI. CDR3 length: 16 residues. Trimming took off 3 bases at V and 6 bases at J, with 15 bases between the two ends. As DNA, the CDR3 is TGTGCCAGCTCACCTTTCGACACGGCTGTGGCCAACGTCCTGACTTTC. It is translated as CASSPFDTAVANVLTF.